The 26 T cell receptor beta chains presented below share a single source sample, sequenced in a study of patients and donors after allogeneic stem cell transplantation (dated by TCRdb to the early 2020s). Library generation was performed with RT-PCR. The data were produced on a NextSeq 550. TCRdb reprocessing: public reads trimmed at Q25 with fastp, clones called with MiXCR, in-frame beta chains kept. One record per CDR3 amino acid sequence lists the most common genes and DNA. In this sample the table shows a few hundred thousand distinct CDR3 sequences, 38% of which occur a single time. Jointly, the top ten make up 11% of the sample. Sequencing used blood, either unsorted or a sorted T cell fraction (not recorded which). These receptors were collected from a human donor who was either an allogeneic HSCT recipient or a stem cell or donor lymphocyte infusion donor (not recorded which). It is not recorded whose cells these are; they may come from a transplant donor.

This clonotype was detected only a few times. In DNA form, the CDR3 reads TGTGCCAGCAGCCGAACAGGGTACAACTATGGCTACACCTTC. The encoded protein is CASSRTGYNYGYTF. V gene TRBV11-2 combines with J gene TRBJ1-2; D might be TRBD1 (6 bases). V was trimmed by 5 bases and J by 2 bases, leaving 12 bases between them. CDR3 size: 14 residues. Germline CDR1 is SGHAT and CDR2 is FQNNGV. The variable domain in full, completed from reference TRBV11-2 and TRBJ1-2, reads EAGVAQSPRYKIIEKRQSVAFWCNPISGHATLYWYQQILGQGPKLLIQFQNNGVVDDSQLPKDRFSAERLKGVDSTLKIQPAKLEDSAVYLCASSRTGYNYGYTFGSGTRLTVV.

CDR3 protein: CASGRYYEQYF. Written as DNA, the CDR3 is TGTGCCAGCGGGAGATACTACGAGCAGTACTTC. The V and J genes are TRBV25-1 and TRBJ2-7, with D perhaps matching TRBD2 (5 bases). Between the trimmed V and J ends, which lost 8 bases and 3 bases, there was a span of 8 bases. The CDR3 is made up of 11 amino acids. Per the germline V gene, CDR1 is MGHDK and CDR2 is SYGVNS.

The genes are TRBV20-1 and TRBJ2-3; 9 positions match TRBD2. J lost 1 base, V lost 6 bases, and 5 bases had no gene match. The CDR3 length is 14 residues. Germline values: CDR1 DFQATT, CDR2 SNEGSKA (reference sequence). The CDR3 is CSARGGGGTDTQYF. The CDR3 DNA reads TGCAGTGCCCGTGGCGGGGGGGGCACAGATACGCAGTATTTT.

The chain uses TRBV28 and TRBJ1-1, with 11 positions matching TRBD1. This CDR3 is built from 16 residues. Germline loops: CDR1 MDHEN, CDR2 SYDVKM. Trimming removed 4 bases from V and 3 bases from J; junction bases left unmatched: 7. CDR3 sequence reads: CASSYSRDRGYTEAFF. The CDR3 DNA reads as TGTGCCAGCAGTTACTCCCGGGACAGGGGGTACACTGAAGCTTTCTTT.

This clonotype was seen only a few times. The V gene is TRBV5-6, the J gene TRBJ2-3; no definite D call. CDR1 is SGHDT and CDR2 is YYEEEE in the germline V gene. This CDR3 has 14 residues. V gave up 0 bases and J gave up 3 bases, with 8 bases separating them. DNA for the CDR3: TGTGCCAGCAGCTTGGGAATTCGGACAGATACGCAGTATTTT. Its protein is CASSLGIRTDTQYF.

This clonotype was counted a few times. V and J are TRBV11-3 and TRBJ2-3; D not resolved. The CDR3 spans 11 residues. In germline, CDR1 is SGHNT, CDR2 YENEEA. The germline V and J ends were trimmed by 6 bases and 5 bases, with 6 bases remaining between them. CDR3 sequence reads: CASSTGDTQYF. As DNA, the CDR3 is TGTGCCAGCAGTACCGGAGATACGCAGTATTTT.

In its sample, this clonotype was seen once. The rearrangement uses TRBV3-1 and TRBJ1-5; TRBD1 might be the D (6 bases). V was clipped by 4 bases and J by 2 bases, with 12 bases between them. The CDR3 contains 15 residues. Looked up from germline, CDR1 is LGHDT and CDR2 is YNNKEL (reference sequence). The CDR3 protein is CASSRSGGGNQPQHF. In DNA, the CDR3 is TGTGCCAGCAGCCGTTCGGGGGGCGGCAATCAGCCCCAGCATTTT.

The chain recombines TRBV24-1 with TRBJ1-6; D perhaps matches TRBD1 (6 bases). With 4 bases removed from V and 9 bases from J, the gap between germline ends came to 18 bases. From germline, CDR1 is KGHDR and CDR2 SFDVKD. This CDR3 is 16 amino acids long. The CDR3 DNA reads as TGTGCCACCAGTGAGGGACTACAGGGAGCGGGTTCACCCCTCCACTTT. It translates to CATSEGLQGAGSPLHF.

This clonotype was found a few times. The rearrangement joins TRBV6-6 to TRBJ2-7, with D unresolved. Germline CDR1 MNHNY, CDR2 SVGAGI (reference sequence). CDR3 size: 14 residues. Deletions cut 0 bases from V and 1 base from J, with 7 bases between. CDR3 DNA sequence: TGTGCCAGCAGTTACTCAGGGTTATCCTACGAGCAGTACTTC. This gives the protein CASSYSGLSYEQYF.

This chain connects TRBV30 to TRBJ2-1; the match to TRBD1 covers 7 bases. The CDR3 contains 13 residues. V was pared by 3 bases and J by 7 bases, with 6 bases of the junction left unmatched. Germline CDR1 is GTSNPN and CDR2 is SVGIG (reference sequence). The CDR3: CAWSATGQNEQFF. The CDR3 DNA sequence: TGTGCCTGGAGCGCGACAGGGCAGAATGAGCAGTTCTTC.

The genes are TRBV5-5 and TRBJ1-6, with D perhaps matching TRBD1 (6 bases). The V and J ends lost 0 bases and 2 bases respectively, with 12 bases between them. The CDR3 sequence is 17 residues long. The germline CDR1 and CDR2 sequences are SGHKS and YYEKEE (reference sequence). The CDR3 region is CASSLEGGLPYNSPLHF. Here the CDR3 DNA reads TGTGCCAGCAGCTTGGAGGGGGGGCTCCCCTATAATTCACCCCTCCACTTT.

A few counts support this clonotype. The chain employs TRBV7-9 and TRBJ2-4; D is perhaps TRBD2 (6 bases). Germline V gene sequence: CDR1 SEHNR, CDR2 FQNEAQ (reference sequence). This CDR3 has 12 residues. Trimming took off 5 bases at V and 6 bases at J, with 8 bases between the two ends. The CDR3 DNA reads as TGTGCCAGCAGCAACGGGGGAAACATTCAGTACTTC. It translates to CASSNGGNIQYF.

The sample holds a few counts of this clonotype. This chain links TRBV10-3 with TRBJ2-3; D uncertain. Trimming took 2 bases from V and 4 from J, leaving 4 bases between them. The CDR3 runs 12 residues. Germline CDR1 reads ENHRY; CDR2 reads SYGVKD. CDR3 coding DNA: TGTGCCATCAGTGAGATCGCAGATACGCAGTATTTT. This gives the protein CAISEIADTQYF.

This clonotype was observed many times. The chain couples TRBV5-1 to TRBJ1-2; no reliable D call. V was pared by 3 bases and J by 0 bases, with 6 bases between. Germline V gene lookup returns CDR1 SGHRS and CDR2 YFSETQ. This CDR3 region has 13 residues. The CDR3 spells CASSWGANYGYTF. As DNA, the CDR3 is TGCGCCAGCAGCTGGGGAGCTAACTATGGCTACACCTTC.

In this sample, this clonotype turned up a few times. The CDR3 bases are TGTGCCAGCAGCTTACGACAGGGAAGTAACTACGAGCAGTACTTC. Translating it yields CASSLRQGSNYEQYF. The chain links TRBV7-6 to TRBJ2-7, with 7 nucleotides matching TRBD1. From germline, CDR1 is SGHVS and CDR2 FNYEAQ. This CDR3 has 15 residues. J was trimmed by 3 bases and V by 2 bases; bases with no gene match: 7.

This clonotype has a handful of counts. V gene TRBV5-1 combines with J gene TRBJ2-3; the D gene is possibly TRBD2 (5 bases). CDR1 is SGHRS, CDR2 YFSETQ, per germline. CDR3 size: 14 residues. The germline V and J ends were trimmed by 6 bases and 0 bases, with 11 bases remaining between them. CDR3 DNA sequence: TGCGCCAGCATCTCGGGGAGAAGCACAGATACGCAGTATTTT. Translated, it gives CASISGRSTDTQYF.

This clonotype has more than one count but fewer than ten. The genes are TRBV12-3 or TRBV12-4 and TRBJ1-1; D unresolved. The V end lost 5 bases, the J end lost 8 bases, and 9 bases lay between the germline ends. CDR3 length: 11 amino acids. The CDR3 region is CASSLSQEAFF. In nucleotides, the CDR3 is TGTGCCAGCAGTCTTTCACAAGAAGCTTTCTTT.

The rearrangement joins TRBV7-9 to TRBJ2-1; D is unclear. Trimming shortened V by 6 bases and J by 5 bases, and 17 bases separated the two germline ends. The CDR3 extends over 15 amino acids. Germline CDR1 is SEHNR and CDR2 is FQNEAQ (reference sequence). The chain's CDR3 is CASRHYVVLNNEQFF. The CDR3, as DNA: TGTGCCAGCAGACATTACGTCGTCTTAAACAATGAGCAGTTCTTC.

This clonotype was seen a handful of times. This chain joins TRBV20-1 and TRBJ1-1; D not certain. This CDR3 comprises 16 residues. Deletions cut 6 bases from V and 0 bases from J, with 20 bases between. The V gene's germline CDR1 is DFQATT and CDR2 SNEGSKA (reference sequence). DNA for the CDR3: TGCAGTGCAAAGTGGCAGGTCCTATCTATGAACACTGAAGCTTTCTTT. Translation: CSAKWQVLSMNTEAFF.

The CDR3 reads CASSHLGGLPSYNEQFF. DNA for the CDR3: TGTGCCAGCAGCCATTTGGGGGGCCTCCCTTCCTACAATGAGCAGTTCTTC. This chain joins TRBV28 and TRBJ2-1, with D perhaps assigned TRBD1 or TRBD2 (6 bases each). Trimming removed 6 bases at V and 1 base at J, with 19 bases between. There are 17 residues in the CDR3. Germline V lookup: CDR1 MDHEN, CDR2 SYDVKM.

A few counts support this clonotype. The chain joins TRBV12-3 or TRBV12-4 to TRBJ1-5; D is undetermined. This CDR3 region has 14 residues. Trimming left V 3 bases short and J 5 bases short, with 11 bases between. The CDR3 DNA reads as TGTGCCAGCAGTTTGTGGGGAACTCATCAGCCCCAGCATTTT. This encodes CASSLWGTHQPQHF.

This clonotype was found a few times. This sequence joins TRBV20-1 and TRBJ1-5; 7 bases are a match to TRBD1. Germline loops: CDR1 DFQATT, CDR2 SNEGSKA (reference sequence). The CDR3 has 14 residues. V lost 6 bases, J lost 4 bases, and 9 bases stayed unmatched. The CDR3 here is CSALRGGRNQPQHF. DNA of the CDR3: TGCAGTGCCCTCAGGGGGGGGAGGAATCAGCCCCAGCATTTT.

This clonotype was observed many times. This chain links TRBV5-1 with TRBJ1-6, with 12 bases that match TRBD1. With V trimmed by 0 bases and J by 8 bases, 6 bases remained unmatched. Germline assignment: CDR1 SGHRS and CDR2 YFSETQ. The CDR3 extends over 17 amino acids. Here the CDR3 DNA reads TGCGCCAGCAGCTTGGCCACCGGGACAGGGGGCTATTCACCCCTCCACTTT. Translation gives CASSLATGTGGYSPLHF.

This clonotype was counted only a few times. This chain connects TRBV7-8 to TRBJ2-3, with 11 bases lining up with TRBD2. With V trimmed by 1 base and J by 7 bases, 7 bases remained unmatched. This CDR3 comprises 16 residues. CDR1 and CDR2 (germline): SGHVS, FQNEAQ. The DNA of the CDR3 is TGTGCCAGCAGCTTAGGGGTAGCGGGGGGGCCAAATACGCAGTATTTT. Amino acids: CASSLGVAGGPNTQYF. The full variable domain, rest sourced from reference TRBV7-8 and TRBJ2-3, is GAGVSQSPRYKVAKRGQDVALRCDPISGHVSLFWYQQALGQGPEFLTYFQNEAQLDKSGLPSDRFFAERPEGSVSTLKIQRTQQEDSAVYLCASSLGVAGGPNTQYFGPGTRLTVL.

The chain uses TRBV29-1 and TRBJ2-7; 10 bases map to TRBD1. The CDR3 consists of 15 residues. Trimming cost V 5 bases and J 3 bases; bases outside gene matches: 10. Germline V lookup: CDR1 SQVTM, CDR2 ANQGSEA. The CDR3 here is CSVSPGQGIRYEQYF. The CDR3 DNA sequence: TGCAGCGTTTCACCGGGACAGGGGATTCGCTACGAGCAGTACTTC.

The V call is TRBV12-3 or TRBV12-4, the J call TRBJ1-1; D is perhaps TRBD1 (6 bases). V lost 0 bases to trimming and J lost 10 bases, with 12 bases between them. The length of the CDR3 is 13 residues. The CDR3, as DNA: TGTGCCAGCAGTTTAGCGAAGGGGGGGAGAGCTTTCTTT. Amino acid sequence: CASSLAKGGRAFF.